The rows below give T cell receptor beta chains drawn from one sample of a study of T cell responses to AZD1222 COVID-19 vaccine. The repertoire was sequenced with immunoSEQ multiplex PCR; TCRdb's copy has only in-frame clones and lacks some. The table records around 190,000 clones, 85% to 95% of them present only once. The sample in question was peripheral blood, obtained 28 days after the second AZD1222 dose. These receptors all stem from an adult who received the AZD1222 COVID-19 vaccine. Each CDR3 is given with its conserved first and last residue. A D gene is named only where the DNA matches it firmly. The size entry is marked missing in some rows and otherwise reads once, few, many or a size class.

cdr3_nt | cdr3_aa | d_call | j_call | clone_size | v_call
TGTGCCAGCAGCCTCGGGACAGGGCCGTATGGCTACACCTTC | CASSLGTGPYGYTF | TRBD1 | TRBJ1-2 | - | TRBV3-1/TRBV3-2
TGTGCTAGTGGTCCTCCTACCTATGGCTACACCTTC | CASGPPTYGYTF | - | TRBJ1-2 | - | TRBV12-5
TGTGCCACCAGTGATGGAGCAGGGGTGAGCACCGGGGAGCTGTTTTTT | CATSDGAGVSTGELFF | - | TRBJ2-2 | few | TRBV24-1
TGTGCCAGTAGCTCGCAGGGAGGAAGAGAGACCCAGTACTTC | CASSSQGGRETQYF | - | TRBJ2-5 | - | TRBV19
TGCGCCAGCAGCCAAGTTTCTGCGCATAGCACAGATACGCAGTATTTT | CASSQVSAHSTDTQYF | - | TRBJ2-3 | - | TRBV4-3
TGCGCCAGCAGCTTTGTCCCCCCAAGGTATGGAGTAACAGGGGGGAACACTGAAGCTTTCTTT | CASSFVPPRYGVTGGNTEAFF | TRBD1 | TRBJ1-1 | - | TRBV5-1
TGTGCTAGTGGTTTTGATAGGCTCTACACCTTC | CASGFDRLYTF | - | TRBJ1-2 | - | TRBV12-5
TGCGCCAGCAGCTTGGCAGTGGGGTTTATAGCGGGAATAGAGACCCAGTACTTC | CASSLAVGFIAGIETQYF | TRBD2 | TRBJ2-5 | - | TRBV5-1
TGTGCCAGCTCACCACCGATGCGGGGGGCGGACGAGCAGTACTTC | CASSPPMRGADEQYF | TRBD2 | TRBJ2-7 | - | TRBV18
TGTGCCAGTGCCCGGGTTGGATCAGGGTCGAACACTGAAGCTTTCTTT | CASARVGSGSNTEAFF | - | TRBJ1-1 | - | TRBV19
TGTGCCAGCAGCTTGGGCCTCGCAGGGCCTAATGAAAAACTGTTTTTT | CASSLGLAGPNEKLFF | - | TRBJ1-4 | - | TRBV5-4
TGCAGCGTCGGGACAGGGGATCCTGGGGACGGCACTGAAGCTTTCTTT | CSVGTGDPGDGTEAFF | TRBD1 | TRBJ1-1 | - | TRBV29-1
TGTGCCAGCAGCTTAGAGTCGCCGGGACTAGCGGGCCATACGCAGTATTTT | CASSLESPGLAGHTQYF | TRBD2 | TRBJ2-3 | - | TRBV7-9
TGTGCCAGCAGCCAAGTGACAGGGGGCTTGACAGATACGCAGTATTTT | CASSQVTGGLTDTQYF | TRBD1 | TRBJ2-3 | - | TRBV4-2
TGTGCCAGCAGCTCTACCGTTTTAGCGGGAGGGGGAGAGACCCAGTACTTC | CASSSTVLAGGGETQYF | TRBD2 | TRBJ2-5 | - | TRBV13
TGTGCCAGCAGCTTTAGCCAGACCAACAATGAGCAGTTCTTC | CASSFSQTNNEQFF | - | TRBJ2-1 | - | TRBV11-3
TGTGCCATCAGTAGAGACAGTCTCTATGGCTACACCTTC | CAISRDSLYGYTF | - | TRBJ1-2 | - | TRBV10-3
TGTGCCAGCAGCCAGGCTAGGGGGGACACTGAAGCTTTCTTT | CASSQARGDTEAFF | - | TRBJ1-1 | - | TRBV4-2
TGTGCCAGCAGTTACTCGAGTAGGGACGAAAAACTGTTTTTT | CASSYSSRDEKLFF | - | TRBJ1-4 | - | TRBV6-6
TGCGCCAGCAGCCTTGAGAGGGGAATTAATTCACCCCTCCACTTT | CASSLERGINSPLHF | - | TRBJ1-6 | - | TRBV4-1
TGTGCCAGCAGCTTTCCCGGGACTAGCGGGGGGCGCACAGATACGCAGTATTTT | CASSFPGTSGGRTDTQYF | TRBD2 | TRBJ2-3 | - | TRBV13
TGTGCCAGCAGTCTATGGGGGACTGAAGCTTTCTTT | CASSLWGTEAFF | - | TRBJ1-1 | - | TRBV7-9
TGTGCCAGCAGCTTAATTGGATCCGGGTCGATTGATACGCAGTATTTT | CASSLIGSGSIDTQYF | - | TRBJ2-3 | - | TRBV7-2
TGTGCCAGCAGTGAACCGACCGCCGTGGCCTACGAGCAGTACTTC | CASSEPTAVAYEQYF | - | TRBJ2-7 | - | TRBV6-1
TGTGCCAGCAGTGAACGACAGGGATCCGAGCAGTACTTC | CASSERQGSEQYF | TRBD1 | TRBJ2-7 | - | TRBV6-4
TGTGCCAGCAGTTTAGGGGGGACAGGGTATCACGAGCAGTACTTC | CASSLGGTGYHEQYF | TRBD1 | TRBJ2-7 | - | TRBV28
TGTGCCAGCAGCTTTCAAGGGCAGGGGTTGGAAAAACTGTTTTTT | CASSFQGQGLEKLFF | - | TRBJ1-4 | once | TRBV5-4
TGTGCCAGCATGGATGGTGCCGAGTATAATTCACCCCTCCACTTT | CASMDGAEYNSPLHF | - | TRBJ1-6 | - | TRBV28
TGTGCCAGCAGCCCTTCGCGTGGCTCGAGGGGGGACGAGCAGTACTTC | CASSPSRGSRGDEQYF | - | TRBJ2-7 | - | TRBV7-2
TGTGCCAGTAGTATTGGGGAAGGTGGGGCCGGGGAGCTGTTTTTT | CASSIGEGGAGELFF | - | TRBJ2-2 | - | TRBV19
TGTGCCAGTAGTAAACTAGCGGGGGGGCCGGTGGATACGCAGTATTTT | CASSKLAGGPVDTQYF | TRBD2 | TRBJ2-3 | - | TRBV19
TGTGCCAGTAGTCTCGGACAGGGAAGAAATCAGCCCCAGCATTTT | CASSLGQGRNQPQHF | TRBD1 | TRBJ1-5 | - | TRBV19
TGTGCCAGTAGTATTGAGGGGGCTGATAGCAATCAGCCCCAGCATTTT | CASSIEGADSNQPQHF | TRBD1 | TRBJ1-5 | - | TRBV19
TGCGCCAGCAGCTTGGTGGCACCCGAGCAGTTCTTC | CASSLVAPEQFF | - | TRBJ2-1 | once | TRBV5-1
TGTGCCAGCAGCACGTACGGACAGGGGGGTATCACAGATACGCAGTATTTT | CASSTYGQGGITDTQYF | TRBD1 | TRBJ2-3 | - | TRBV27
TGTGCCAGCAGTCTATATCTCGGCACTGAAGCTTTCTTT | CASSLYLGTEAFF | - | TRBJ1-1 | - | TRBV12-3/TRBV12-4
TGTGCCAGCAGTTTGGCCGGGACAGGACCCTCTGGGGCCAACGTCCTGACTTTC | CASSLAGTGPSGANVLTF | TRBD1 | TRBJ2-6 | - | TRBV28
TGTGCCAGCAGTGGCTCGGGACAGCAAGAATCCTCTGGGGCCAACGTCCTGACTTTC | CASSGSGQQESSGANVLTF | TRBD1 | TRBJ2-6 | once | TRBV11-2
TGTGCCAGCAGCCGAAGTGGTGGGGAGCAGTTCTTC | CASSRSGGEQFF | - | TRBJ2-1 | once | TRBV2
TGTGCCTGGCTAGCGTACAATGAGCAGTTCTTC | CAWLAYNEQFF | - | TRBJ2-1 | few | TRBV30
TGTGCCAGCTCACTTTGGGACAATCCCCTCTATGGCTACACCTTC | CASSLWDNPLYGYTF | - | TRBJ1-2 | - | TRBV18
TGTGCCAGCACGCGAGTTGAGAGTCAGCCCCAGCATTTT | CASTRVESQPQHF | - | TRBJ1-5 | once | TRBV6-5
TGTGCCAGTAGAGGAAAGGGCGATGAAAAACTGTTTTTT | CASRGKGDEKLFF | - | TRBJ1-4 | - | TRBV19